Listed below are T cell receptor beta chains from one sample, sequenced in a study of cytomegalovirus exposure and HLA in healthy donors. Only in-frame clones appear in the TCRdb table, and some are missing; sequencing was by immunoSEQ multiplex PCR. The data show 95,000 to 110,000 clones, approximately 76% seen once. The sample taken for sequencing was PBMCs. The receptors here all came from a man younger than 30 in good health and CMV-seronegative. Both conserved end residues are part of each CDR3. A D gene is named only where the DNA matches it firmly. Rows may omit the clone size; those that give it use once, few, many or a size class.

len,j_gene,d_gene,abundance,v_gene,CDR3aa,CDR3nt
15,TRBJ1-2,.,.,TRBV25-1,CATLRSQASPGGYTF,TGTGCCACCCTACGTTCCCAGGCCTCCCCGGGAGGCTACACCTTC
13,TRBJ1-2,.,few,TRBV4-3,CASSHERNYGYTF,TGCGCCAGCAGCCACGAGAGGAACTATGGCTACACCTTC
16,TRBJ2-1,TRBD2,.,TRBV7-2,CASSMRTSGGAMKQFF,TGTGCCAGCAGCATGCGGACTAGCGGGGGGGCGATGAAGCAGTTCTTC
15,TRBJ1-5,TRBD1,few,TRBV7-2,CASSLFEQGVQPQHF,TGTGCCAGCAGCTTATTCGAACAGGGGGTTCAGCCCCAGCATTTT
17,TRBJ2-3,TRBD2,.,TRBV5-1,CASSPGLAGGPADTQYF,TGCGCCAGCAGCCCGGGACTAGCGGGGGGGCCGGCAGATACGCAGTATTTT
17,TRBJ2-5,TRBD2,.,TRBV28,CASSSSVGAGGEETQYF,TGTGCCAGCAGTTCCTCAGTGGGAGCGGGGGGGGAAGAGACCCAGTACTTC
18,TRBJ2-1,TRBD2,.,TRBV16,CASSPKSGLAGDHNEQFF,TGTGCCAGCAGCCCCAAATCAGGACTAGCGGGGGACCACAATGAGCAGTTCTTC
13,TRBJ1-1,.,.,TRBV5-6,CASSLSGPGEAFF,TGTGCCAGCAGCCTGTCGGGCCCGGGGGAAGCTTTCTTT
15,TRBJ2-7,TRBD2,.,TRBV7-9,CASSTRGGFSYEQYF,TGTGCCAGCAGCACCCGCGGGGGGTTCTCCTACGAGCAGTACTTC
17,TRBJ2-1,TRBD1,.,TRBV7-8,CASSLTPTGEPYNEQFF,TGTGCCAGCAGCTTAACCCCTACAGGGGAACCCTACAATGAGCAGTTCTTC
14,TRBJ2-7,.,.,TRBV29-1,CSVEVRGNHYEQYF,TGCAGCGTTGAAGTCCGCGGAAACCACTACGAGCAGTACTTC
13,TRBJ1-5,.,.,TRBV6-5,CASSSEDYQPQHF,TGTGCCAGCAGTTCCGAAGACTATCAGCCCCAGCATTTT
13,TRBJ1-2,.,.,TRBV2,CASSAGRGVGYTF,TGTGCCAGCAGTGCGGGCAGGGGTGTTGGCTACACCTTC
16,TRBJ2-2,.,.,TRBV11-2,CASSWSPGTNTGELFF,TGTGCCAGCAGCTGGTCGCCAGGGACGAACACCGGGGAGCTGTTTTTT
16,TRBJ2-5,TRBD2,.,TRBV15,CATSRDRAGGSETQYF,TGTGCCACCAGCAGAGATCGGGCGGGGGGTAGTGAGACCCAGTACTTC
13,TRBJ2-3,TRBD2,.,TRBV6-5,CAYGGGSTDTQYF,TGTGCCTATGGCGGGGGAAGCACAGATACGCAGTATTTT
14,TRBJ1-5,.,few,TRBV19,CASSAVSPRQPQHF,TGTGCCAGTAGTGCAGTCAGCCCGAGGCAGCCCCAGCATTTT
14,TRBJ2-4,.,.,TRBV6-6,CASSPRAGSNIQYF,TGTGCCAGCAGCCCACGGGCGGGATCAAACATTCAGTACTTC
14,TRBJ1-1,.,few,TRBV19,CASSSWQGDPEAFF,TGTGCCAGTAGTTCCTGGCAGGGTGACCCTGAAGCTTTCTTT
14,TRBJ2-4,TRBD1,.,TRBV5-1,CASSLETGEDIQYF,TGCGCCAGCAGCTTGGAGACAGGGGAGGACATTCAGTACTTC
16,TRBJ1-2,.,.,TRBV7-9,CASLHPRQRNSDGYTF,TGTGCCAGCCTACATCCGAGACAGAGGAACTCGGATGGCTACACCTTC
16,TRBJ1-2,TRBD1,once,TRBV19,CASSTAQGGAYYGYTF,TGTGCCAGTAGTACGGCCCAGGGGGGCGCCTACTATGGCTACACCTTC
16,TRBJ1-4,TRBD1,.,TRBV2,CASSEGTVIGGEKLFF,TGTGCCAGCAGTGAGGGGACAGTAATCGGAGGGGAAAAACTGTTTTTT
11,TRBJ2-7,.,.,TRBV7-5,CVRSPIDEQYF,TGTGTCAGAAGCCCCATTGACGAGCAGTACTTC
13,TRBJ2-7,TRBD2,once,TRBV7-9,CASSLDAGGEQYF,TGTGCCAGCAGCTTAGACGCGGGAGGCGAGCAGTACTTC
14,TRBJ2-2,.,.,TRBV14,CASSQRTAGGELFF,TGTGCCAGCAGCCAGAGGACGGCGGGCGGGGAGCTGTTTTTT
14,TRBJ1-1,.,.,TRBV11-2,CASSPQGMNTEAFF,TGTGCCAGCAGCCCTCAGGGAATGAACACTGAAGCTTTCTTT
13,TRBJ1-2,TRBD1,few,TRBV6-5,CASTRQGAYGYTF,TGTGCCAGCACCAGACAGGGGGCCTATGGCTACACCTTC
14,TRBJ1-1,.,.,TRBV5-1,CASTPGAGNTEAFF,TGCGCCAGCACCCCGGGAGCAGGAAACACTGAAGCTTTCTTT
13,TRBJ1-2,.,.,TRBV7-9,CAIEGGGYYGYTF,TGTGCCATCGAGGGGGGGGGATACTATGGCTACACCTTC
15,TRBJ2-7,TRBD1,.,TRBV7-6,CASSLRQGTSYEQYF,TGTGCCAGCAGCCTCCGACAGGGGACGTCCTACGAGCAGTACTTC
14,TRBJ1-5,TRBD1,.,TRBV27,CASSPRTGQGSQHF,TGTGCCAGCAGTCCCCGGACAGGCCAAGGGTCCCAGCATTTT
16,TRBJ2-1,TRBD2,.,TRBV4-2,CASSQDLSGGYNEQFF,TGTGCCAGCAGCCAAGATCTTAGCGGGGGGTACAATGAGCAGTTCTTC
13,TRBJ1-2,TRBD1,.,TRBV6-5,CASSTGGNYGYTF,TGTGCCAGCTCGACAGGGGGTAACTATGGCTACACCTTC
15,TRBJ2-7,.,.,TRBV7-2,CASSLGVNAPLEQYF,TGTGCCAGCAGCCTAGGAGTTAACGCGCCACTAGAGCAGTACTTC
15,TRBJ2-7,.,.,TRBV5-1,CASSLALGGPYEQYF,TGCGCCAGCAGCTTGGCGCTAGGGGGACCCTACGAGCAGTACTTC
15,TRBJ1-2,.,.,TRBV6-1,CASSEGVGRGYGYTF,TGTGCCAGCAGTGAAGGGGTGGGGAGAGGCTATGGCTACACCTTC
13,TRBJ1-1,.,.,TRBV7-3,CASSLREGTEAFF,TGTGCCAGCAGCTTAAGGGAGGGGACTGAAGCTTTCTTT
15,TRBJ2-7,TRBD1,.,TRBV4-2,CASSHNRDSSYEQYF,TGTGCCAGCAGCCACAACCGGGACAGCTCCTACGAGCAGTACTTC
14,TRBJ1-5,.,.,TRBV10-3,CAISEAGARQPQHF,TGTGCCATCAGTGAAGCAGGGGCCAGGCAGCCCCAGCATTTT
14,TRBJ2-4,.,once,TRBV4-3,CASSEGVSKNIQYF,TGCGCCAGCAGCGAGGGGGTGAGCAAAAACATTCAGTACTTC
16,TRBJ2-6,.,.,TRBV5-4,CASSSPSSSGANVLTF,TGTGCCAGCAGCTCCCCAAGTAGCTCTGGGGCCAACGTCCTGACTTTC